A selection of T cell receptor beta chains follows, all from one sample in a study of blood T cells in healthy people across ages. TCRdb re-called the 5' RACE reads through MiXCR, storing one row per CDR3 protein. The sample has about 810,000 distinct CDR3 sequences; around 36% are singletons. Source material: blood. These receptors all stem from a man aged 18 to 30 in good health. The CDR3 runs from the conserved cysteine through the conserved F or W. Some rows mark clone size as missing; the rest say once, few, many or name a class of expanded clone.

many	14	TRBV6-6	TRBJ1-5	CASSYEGNNQPQHF
.	14	TRBV10-3	TRBJ2-1	CAISGGDSMNEQFF
many	15	TRBV12-3/TRBV12-4	TRBJ2-3	CASSSTRTSTDTQYF
few	17	TRBV7-2	TRBJ2-3	CASSRTSGATTTDTQYF
.	16	TRBV20-1	TRBJ2-1	CSARARAGAPPGEQFF
few	15	TRBV7-6	TRBJ2-7	CASSFTGGTYNEQYF
.	13	TRBV5-1	TRBJ2-1	CASQQGNYNEQVF
many	15	TRBV20-1	TRBJ2-7	CSARDLAGDSYEQYF
many	12	TRBV5-1	TRBJ2-5	CASSPAQETQYF
.	11	TRBV7-2	TRBJ1-1	CASSRTSKAFF
.	14	TRBV5-5	TRBJ1-1	CASSPGDRVSEAFF
.	18	TRBV4-3	TRBJ2-3	CASSLRRGSSGYTDTQYF
few	11	TRBV10-3	TRBJ2-3	CAISASDTRYF
.	15	TRBV5-5	TRBJ2-5	CASYIPGHTKETQYF
.	14	TRBV20-1	TRBJ1-1	CSAAHPQGDTEAFF
.	16	TRBV4-1	TRBJ2-5	CASSQERTGSKETQYF